This T cell receptor beta chain was captured by sequencing in a study of Graves' ophthalmopathy and Graves' hyperthyroidism. General observations from the study: Using a 13-signature model, the authors split ophthalmopathy from stable hyperthyroidism, with 85% to 90% sensitivity and approximately 81% specificity. Most clonotypes expanded in thyroid above 0.001 frequency were present in blood too.

RNA transcripts served as template for amplifying TCR beta CDR3 sequences. RT-PCR with HTBI primers came first, then second-round multiplex PCR. TCRdb fed the multiplex PCR reads into MiXCR, producing one record per CDR3 protein. This sample has roughly 160,000 distinct CDR3 sequences, with 30% to 45% found just once. Points on this clonotype: Its antigen is undetermined.

The CDR3 is 15 residues long. CDR1 and CDR2 (germline): MNHEY, SVGAGI. The V segment lost 5 bases and the J segment 7 bases; nucleotides outside the gene matches: 10. The gene calls are TRBV6-5 and TRBJ2-7; 11 bases fit TRBD2. Sequencing was performed on peripheral blood. The TCR was taken from a woman aged 40 to 55 with Graves' ophthalmopathy. The CDR3 nucleotides read TGTGCCAGCAGTAACGGACTAGCGGGCGACGGGGAGCAGTACTTC. As protein: CASSNGLAGDGEQYF.